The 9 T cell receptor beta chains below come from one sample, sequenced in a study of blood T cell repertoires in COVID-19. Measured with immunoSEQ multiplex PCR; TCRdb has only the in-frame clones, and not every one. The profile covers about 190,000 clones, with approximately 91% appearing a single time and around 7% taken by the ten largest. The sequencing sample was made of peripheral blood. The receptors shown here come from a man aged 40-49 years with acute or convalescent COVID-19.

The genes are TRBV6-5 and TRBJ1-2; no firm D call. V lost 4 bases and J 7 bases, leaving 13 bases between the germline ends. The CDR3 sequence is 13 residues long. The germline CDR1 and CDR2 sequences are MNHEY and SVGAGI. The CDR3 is CASSSAGVGGYTF. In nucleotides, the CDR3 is TGTGCCAGCAGTTCTGCGGGTGTCGGTGGCTACACCTTC.

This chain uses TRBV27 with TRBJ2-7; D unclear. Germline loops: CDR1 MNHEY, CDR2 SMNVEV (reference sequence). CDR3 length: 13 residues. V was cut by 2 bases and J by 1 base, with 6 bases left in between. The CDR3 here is CASSLSISYEQYF. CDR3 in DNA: TGTGCCAGCAGTTTAAGCATTTCCTACGAGCAGTACTTC.

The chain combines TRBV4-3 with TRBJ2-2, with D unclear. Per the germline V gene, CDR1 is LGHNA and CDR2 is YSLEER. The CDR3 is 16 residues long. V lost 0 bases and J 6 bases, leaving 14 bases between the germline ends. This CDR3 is CASSQDHNLGPGELFF. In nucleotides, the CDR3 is TGCGCCAGCAGCCAAGATCATAACCTAGGTCCCGGGGAGCTGTTTTTT.

In DNA form, the CDR3 reads TGCGCCAGCAGTCAACAGGGTAGAATATCTGGGGCCAACGTCCTGACTTTC. Protein product: CASSQQGRISGANVLTF. The chain links TRBV5-1 to TRBJ2-6; possible D gene TRBD1, 6 bases. CDR3 length: 17 amino acids. CDR1 SGHRS and CDR2 YFSETQ come from the germline V gene. The V end was cut by 5 bases, the J end by 1 base, with 16 bases between. Using reference TRBV5-1 and TRBJ2-6 for the parts outside the CDR3, the full variable domain is KAGVTQTPRYLIKTRGQQVTLSCSPISGHRSVSWYQQTPGQGLQFLFEYFSETQRNKGNFPGRFSGRQFSNSRSEMNVSTLELGDSALYLCASSQQGRISGANVLTFGAGSRLTVL.

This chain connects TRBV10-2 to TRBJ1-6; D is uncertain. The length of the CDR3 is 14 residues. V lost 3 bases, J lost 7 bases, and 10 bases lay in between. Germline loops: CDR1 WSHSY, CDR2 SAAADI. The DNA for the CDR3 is TGCGCCAGCAGTGATTACAGCACAAATTCACCCCTCCACTTT. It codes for CASSDYSTNSPLHF.

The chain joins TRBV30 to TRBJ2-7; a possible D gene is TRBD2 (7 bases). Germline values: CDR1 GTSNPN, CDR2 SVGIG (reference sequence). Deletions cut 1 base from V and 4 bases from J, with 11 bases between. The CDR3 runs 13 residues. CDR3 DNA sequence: TGTGCCTGGAGTGAGGGGGGGGAGTACGAGCAGTACTTC. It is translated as CAWSEGGEYEQYF.

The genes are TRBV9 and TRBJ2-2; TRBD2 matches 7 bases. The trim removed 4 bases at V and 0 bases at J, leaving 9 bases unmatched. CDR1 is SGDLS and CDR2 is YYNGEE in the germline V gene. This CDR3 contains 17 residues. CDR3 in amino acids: CASSLRSSGSNTGELFF. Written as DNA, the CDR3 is TGTGCCAGCAGCCTTCGATCTAGCGGCTCGAACACCGGGGAGCTGTTTTTT. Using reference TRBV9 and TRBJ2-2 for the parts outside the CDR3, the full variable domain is DSGVTQTPKHLITATGQRVTLRCSPRSGDLSVYWYQQSLDQGLQFLIQYYNGEERAKGNILERFSAQQFPDLHSELNLSSLELGDSALYFCASSLRSSGSNTGELFFGEGSRLTVL.

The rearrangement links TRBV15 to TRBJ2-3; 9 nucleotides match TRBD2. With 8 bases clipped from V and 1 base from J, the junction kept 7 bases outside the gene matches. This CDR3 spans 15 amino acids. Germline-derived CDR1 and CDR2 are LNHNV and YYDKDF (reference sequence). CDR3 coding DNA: TGTGCCACCGCGGGGGGGAGCAGGGGCACAGATACGCAGTATTTT. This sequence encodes CATAGGSRGTDTQYF. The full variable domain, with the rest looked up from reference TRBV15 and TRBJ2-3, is DAMVIQNPRYQVTQFGKPVTLSCSQTLNHNVMYWYQQKSSQAPKLLFHYYDKDFNNEADTPDNFQSRRPNTSFCFLDIRSPGLGDTAMYLCATAGGSRGTDTQYFGPGTRLTVL.

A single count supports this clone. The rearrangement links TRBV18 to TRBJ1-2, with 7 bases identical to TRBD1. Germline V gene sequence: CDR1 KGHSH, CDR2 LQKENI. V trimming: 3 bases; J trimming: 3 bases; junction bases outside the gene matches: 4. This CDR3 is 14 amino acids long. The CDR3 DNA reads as TGTGCCAGCTCACCGGCGACAGGGCACTATGGCTACACCTTC. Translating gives CASSPATGHYGYTF.